This T cell receptor beta chain is from a study of control samples from healthy donors and cancer patients. The CDR3 contains 15 residues. The V gene's germline CDR1 is MNHEY and CDR2 SVGAGI. Trimming at V came to 6 bases and at J to 2 bases, leaving 8 bases not matched to a gene. The data were produced by immunoSEQ multiplex PCR, yet TCRdb's version contains in-frame clones alone and is incomplete. The data show over 85,000 clones, roughly 90% seen once. The J gene is TRBJ1-1, the V gene TRBV6-5, with 8 bases matching TRBD1. The clonotype originates from a woman aged 60-70 years with lung cancer. The sample taken for sequencing was PBMCs. In DNA form, the CDR3 reads TGTGCCAGCAGAATTACGGGACAGGCAAACACTGAAGCTTTCTTT. This encodes CASRITGQANTEAFF.